This TCR beta chain came from a study of blood T cell repertoires in COVID-19. Seattle cases were enrolled at active infection and followed longitudinally. Per the study methods: How many nucleated cells were present was estimated from reference gene primer amplification. Clones were read by immunoSEQ multiplex PCR, and TCRdb kept only the in-frame ones, dropping some. The V and J calls and clone size were taken over from that table, and D and trimming were inferred from the DNA. The sample lists around 300,000 clones; approximately 90% were seen once. This CDR3 spans 16 amino acids. The ends were cut back, 4 bases at V and 0 bases at J, with 15 bases in the middle. Germline assignment: CDR1 LNHDA and CDR2 SQIVND (reference sequence).

The sample taken for sequencing was peripheral blood. This chain connects TRBV19 to TRBJ1-2; TRBD1 is a possible D gene (6 bases). This TCR derives from a woman between 50 and 59 years old with COVID-19, enrolled during active disease. The CDR3 protein is CASSNRGGGPNYGYTF. Here the CDR3 DNA reads TGTGCCAGTAGTAATAGGGGGGGCGGTCCTAACTATGGCTACACCTTC.